Sequencing of this T cell receptor (beta chain) was carried out in a study of CD8+CD57+ T cells in acquired aplastic anemia. Across the whole study: Sorted CD4+ and CD8+ cells yielded DNA averaging around 3.5 ug.

CDR3 and TCR beta VDJ profiling relied on a genomic DNA template. TCRdb fed the reads into MiXCR, producing one record per CDR3 protein. The sample has 200,000 to 250,000 distinct CDR3 sequences, roughly 53% seen once; the top ten hold just under 20%. Findings and caveats of the study: Levels of CD8+ Simpson's diversity were not significantly distinct in patients versus controls. Overlap between patients and controls comprised almost 30 CD8+ CDR3 sequences.

Selection for sequencing was limited to patients who had shown CD8+CD57+ cell expansion by flow cytometry. Among the patients, none had received any therapy at the time of blood sampling. Many counts were recorded for this clonotype. Antigen: not known. At one boundary the junction diverges from the germline segment, which might be a read error. Germline CDR1 is DFQATT and CDR2 is SNEGSKA (reference sequence). The CDR3 is 12 residues long. This chain uses TRBV20-1 with TRBJ1-5; D may be TRBD1 (6 bases). The sample was sorted CD4+, CD8+, or CD8+CD57+ T cells (not recorded which) from PBMCs. The receptor comes from a human donor with aplastic anemia. CDR3 DNA: TGCAGTGCCAGAGCAGGGGAACAGCCCCAGCATTTT. Translation: CSARAGEQPQHF.